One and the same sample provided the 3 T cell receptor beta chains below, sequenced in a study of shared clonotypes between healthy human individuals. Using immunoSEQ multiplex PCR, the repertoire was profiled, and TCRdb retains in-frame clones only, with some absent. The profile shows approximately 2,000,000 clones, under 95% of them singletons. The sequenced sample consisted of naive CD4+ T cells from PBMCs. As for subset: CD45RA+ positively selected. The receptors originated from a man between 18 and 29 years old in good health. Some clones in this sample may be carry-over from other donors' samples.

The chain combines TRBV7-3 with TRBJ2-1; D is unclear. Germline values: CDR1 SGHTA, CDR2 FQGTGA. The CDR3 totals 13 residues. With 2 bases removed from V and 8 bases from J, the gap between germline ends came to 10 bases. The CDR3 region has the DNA TGTGCCAGCAGCTTACAAGGGATCCATGAGCAGTTCTTC. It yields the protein CASSLQGIHEQFF.

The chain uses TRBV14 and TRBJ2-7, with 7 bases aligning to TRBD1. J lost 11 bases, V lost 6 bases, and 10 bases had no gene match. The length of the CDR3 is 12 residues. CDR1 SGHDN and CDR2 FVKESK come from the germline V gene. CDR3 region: CASSPGRDSEYF. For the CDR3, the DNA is TGTGCCAGCAGTCCTGGCCGGGACAGCGAGTACTTC.

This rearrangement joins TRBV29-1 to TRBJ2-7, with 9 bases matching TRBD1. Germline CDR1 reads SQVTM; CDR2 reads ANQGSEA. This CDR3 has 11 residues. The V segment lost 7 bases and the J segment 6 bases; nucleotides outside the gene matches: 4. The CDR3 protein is CSADRGSEQYF. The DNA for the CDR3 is TGCAGCGCTGACAGGGGGAGCGAGCAGTACTTC.